This is a list of T cell receptor beta chains from one sample in a study of blood T cell repertoires in COVID-19. Assay: immunoSEQ multiplex PCR; the TCRdb copy retains only in-frame clones and omits some. The profile shows about 170,000 clones, 70% to 85% of them singletons. The sample comprised peripheral blood. The receptors stem from a woman over 75 with acute or convalescent COVID-19. Both conserved end residues are part of each CDR3. D genes are given only for firm matches. The size entry is marked missing in some rows and otherwise reads once, few, many or a size class.

v_gene: TRBV30
d_gene: TRBD1
j_gene: TRBJ1-2
abundance: NA
CDR3aa: CAWSMTGGNSYGYTF
CDR3nt: TGTGCCTGGAGTATGACAGGGGGCAACTCCTATGGCTACACCTTC

v_gene: TRBV28
d_gene: NA
j_gene: TRBJ1-2
abundance: NA
CDR3aa: CASRRRGNYGYTF
CDR3nt: TGTGCCAGCCGACGGCGGGGGAACTATGGCTACACCTTC

v_gene: TRBV18
d_gene: TRBD2
j_gene: TRBJ2-1
abundance: once
CDR3aa: CASSPGTRTRNEQFF
CDR3nt: TGTGCCAGCTCACCCGGGACTAGAACTAGGAATGAGCAGTTCTTC

v_gene: TRBV2
d_gene: TRBD1
j_gene: TRBJ2-5
abundance: NA
CDR3aa: CASSEAGGGETQYF
CDR3nt: TGTGCCAGCAGTGAGGCAGGGGGCGGAGAGACCCAGTACTTC

v_gene: TRBV11-1
d_gene: TRBD1
j_gene: TRBJ2-1
abundance: NA
CDR3aa: CASTQDRGQFGEQFF
CDR3nt: TGTGCCAGCACCCAAGACAGGGGGCAATTCGGGGAGCAGTTCTTC

v_gene: TRBV7-2
d_gene: TRBD1
j_gene: TRBJ1-6
abundance: once
CDR3aa: CASSTHGQGSPLHF
CDR3nt: TGTGCCAGCAGCACCCACGGACAGGGTTCACCCCTCCACTTT

v_gene: TRBV4-2
d_gene: TRBD2
j_gene: TRBJ2-1
abundance: few
CDR3aa: CASSQASLGAGGNNEQFF
CDR3nt: TGTGCCAGCAGCCAGGCCTCCCTGGGAGCGGGAGGGAACAATGAGCAGTTCTTC

v_gene: TRBV27
d_gene: NA
j_gene: TRBJ1-4
abundance: few
CDR3aa: CASSFQGLDEKLFF
CDR3nt: TGTGCCAGCAGTTTTCAGGGGTTGGACGAAAAACTGTTTTTT

v_gene: TRBV5-4
d_gene: NA
j_gene: TRBJ1-1
abundance: NA
CDR3aa: CASSRAVANTEAFF
CDR3nt: TGTGCCAGCAGCAGAGCAGTAGCGAACACTGAAGCTTTCTTT

v_gene: TRBV11-2
d_gene: NA
j_gene: TRBJ1-1
abundance: once
CDR3aa: CASSPTVNTEAFF
CDR3nt: TGTGCCAGCAGCCCCACAGTGAACACTGAAGCTTTCTTT

v_gene: TRBV24-1
d_gene: NA
j_gene: TRBJ1-1
abundance: NA
CDR3aa: CATSDATLTFF
CDR3nt: TGTGCCACCAGTGATGCCACCCTAACTTTCTTT

v_gene: TRBV14
d_gene: NA
j_gene: TRBJ2-2
abundance: NA
CDR3aa: CASSQDTARNTGELFF
CDR3nt: TGTGCCAGCAGCCAAGATACAGCCAGGAACACCGGGGAGCTGTTTTTT

v_gene: TRBV7-6
d_gene: TRBD2
j_gene: TRBJ2-7
abundance: NA
CDR3aa: CASSPRNGGEGHEQYF
CDR3nt: TGTGCCAGCAGCCCTCGTAACGGGGGGGAGGGCCACGAGCAGTACTTC

v_gene: TRBV30
d_gene: TRBD1
j_gene: TRBJ2-5
abundance: NA
CDR3aa: CAWSMGTGGETQYF
CDR3nt: TGTGCCTGGAGTATGGGGACAGGGGGGGAGACCCAGTACTTC

v_gene: TRBV5-8
d_gene: TRBD2
j_gene: TRBJ2-1
abundance: NA
CDR3aa: CASSLTSGSTASYNEQFF
CDR3nt: TGTGCCAGCAGCTTAACTAGCGGGAGTACAGCGTCCTACAATGAGCAGTTCTTC

v_gene: TRBV6-1
d_gene: NA
j_gene: TRBJ2-3
abundance: NA
CDR3aa: CASSEAPRLDTQYF
CDR3nt: TGTGCCAGCAGTGAAGCTCCCCGACTAGATACGCAGTATTTT

v_gene: TRBV5-1
d_gene: NA
j_gene: TRBJ1-3
abundance: NA
CDR3aa: CASSFTGSESGNTIYF
CDR3nt: TGCGCCAGCAGCTTTACAGGGAGCGAATCTGGAAACACCATATATTTT

v_gene: TRBV6-5
d_gene: TRBD1
j_gene: TRBJ1-2
abundance: NA
CDR3aa: CASSRDSYYGYTF
CDR3nt: TGTGCCAGCAGCCGGGACAGCTACTATGGCTACACCTTC

v_gene: TRBV2
d_gene: TRBD2
j_gene: TRBJ2-3
abundance: NA
CDR3aa: CASSGLAGIDTQYF
CDR3nt: TGTGCCAGCAGCGGACTAGCGGGCATAGATACGCAGTATTTT

v_gene: TRBV5-1
d_gene: NA
j_gene: TRBJ2-7
abundance: NA
CDR3aa: CASSRTGTSYEQYF
CDR3nt: TGCGCCAGCAGCCGGACCGGGACTTCCTACGAGCAGTACTTC

v_gene: TRBV19
d_gene: NA
j_gene: TRBJ1-5
abundance: once
CDR3aa: CASSIWGEGNQPQHF
CDR3nt: TGTGCCAGTAGTATCTGGGGGGAAGGCAATCAGCCCCAGCATTTT

v_gene: TRBV19
d_gene: TRBD1
j_gene: TRBJ1-1
abundance: NA
CDR3aa: CASLPGQGARRETEAFF
CDR3nt: TGTGCCAGTCTCCCGGGACAGGGGGCGAGGAGGGAGACTGAAGCTTTCTTT

v_gene: TRBV2
d_gene: TRBD2
j_gene: TRBJ2-1
abundance: NA
CDR3aa: CASRGTSGSSYNEQFF
CDR3nt: TGTGCCAGCAGAGGGACTAGCGGGTCATCCTACAATGAGCAGTTCTTC

v_gene: TRBV28
d_gene: NA
j_gene: TRBJ1-6
abundance: NA
CDR3aa: CASSLRGLTSPLHF
CDR3nt: TGTGCCAGCAGTTTACGGGGTTTAACCTCACCCCTCCACTTT

v_gene: TRBV5-8
d_gene: NA
j_gene: TRBJ2-7
abundance: NA
CDR3aa: CASSLLRSYEQYF
CDR3nt: TGTGCCAGCAGCTTGTTACGGTCCTACGAGCAGTACTTC

v_gene: TRBV11-2
d_gene: TRBD1
j_gene: TRBJ1-2
abundance: NA
CDR3aa: CASRGGTGGAYTF
CDR3nt: TGTGCCAGCAGAGGGGGCACGGGGGGGGCCTACACCTTC

v_gene: TRBV6-5
d_gene: TRBD2
j_gene: TRBJ2-7
abundance: NA
CDR3aa: CASSYGTSEHYEQYF
CDR3nt: TGTGCCAGCAGTTACGGGACTAGCGAACACTACGAGCAGTACTTC

v_gene: TRBV5-1
d_gene: NA
j_gene: TRBJ1-1
abundance: NA
CDR3aa: CASSSGTPNTEAFF
CDR3nt: TGCGCCAGCAGCTCCGGGACACCGAACACTGAAGCTTTCTTT

v_gene: TRBV21-1
d_gene: NA
j_gene: TRBJ2-1
abundance: few
CDR3aa: CATKGAITGTEEGEQFF
CDR3nt: TGTGCCACCAAAGGTGCGATAACCGGGACAGAAGAGGGTGAGCAGTTCTTC

v_gene: TRBV5-6
d_gene: TRBD2
j_gene: TRBJ2-5
abundance: NA
CDR3aa: CASSLPSGLGTQYF
CDR3nt: TGTGCCAGCAGCTTGCCTAGCGGCCTGGGGACCCAGTACTTC

v_gene: TRBV10-2
d_gene: NA
j_gene: TRBJ1-1
abundance: NA
CDR3aa: CASSVQGQFNTEAFF
CDR3nt: TGCGCCAGCAGCGTTCAAGGACAGTTTAACACTGAAGCTTTCTTT

v_gene: TRBV10-1
d_gene: TRBD1
j_gene: TRBJ2-5
abundance: few
CDR3aa: CASSESGQGIRGQTQYF
CDR3nt: TGCGCCAGCAGTGAGTCGGGACAGGGGATCCGGGGGCAGACCCAGTACTTC

v_gene: TRBV13
d_gene: NA
j_gene: TRBJ1-1
abundance: NA
CDR3aa: CASSRFRGANTEAFF
CDR3nt: TGTGCCAGCAGCCGCTTCAGGGGAGCGAACACTGAAGCTTTCTTT

v_gene: TRBV5-1
d_gene: NA
j_gene: TRBJ2-3
abundance: NA
CDR3aa: CASSYSGSTDTQYF
CDR3nt: TGCGCCAGCAGCTACTCAGGAAGCACAGATACGCAGTATTTT

v_gene: TRBV6-5
d_gene: TRBD1
j_gene: TRBJ1-1
abundance: NA
CDR3aa: CASSIRTGVNTEAFF
CDR3nt: TGTGCCAGTAGTATTAGGACAGGGGTTAACACTGAAGCTTTCTTT

v_gene: TRBV5-6
d_gene: NA
j_gene: TRBJ2-5
abundance: NA
CDR3aa: CASSFPAEGEETQYF
CDR3nt: TGTGCCAGCAGCTTCCCGGCAGAGGGCGAAGAGACCCAGTACTTC

v_gene: TRBV28
d_gene: TRBD1
j_gene: TRBJ2-2
abundance: many
CDR3aa: CATIPGQSNTGELFF
CDR3nt: TGTGCCACCATTCCGGGACAGTCGAACACCGGGGAGCTGTTTTTT

v_gene: TRBV19
d_gene: TRBD1
j_gene: TRBJ1-1
abundance: NA
CDR3aa: CASSWTGLNTEAFF
CDR3nt: TGTGCCAGTAGCTGGACAGGACTGAACACTGAAGCTTTCTTT

v_gene: TRBV15
d_gene: NA
j_gene: TRBJ1-4
abundance: NA
CDR3aa: CATSRDRANQGLFF
CDR3nt: TGTGCCACCAGCAGAGATCGGGCAAACCAGGGACTGTTTTTT